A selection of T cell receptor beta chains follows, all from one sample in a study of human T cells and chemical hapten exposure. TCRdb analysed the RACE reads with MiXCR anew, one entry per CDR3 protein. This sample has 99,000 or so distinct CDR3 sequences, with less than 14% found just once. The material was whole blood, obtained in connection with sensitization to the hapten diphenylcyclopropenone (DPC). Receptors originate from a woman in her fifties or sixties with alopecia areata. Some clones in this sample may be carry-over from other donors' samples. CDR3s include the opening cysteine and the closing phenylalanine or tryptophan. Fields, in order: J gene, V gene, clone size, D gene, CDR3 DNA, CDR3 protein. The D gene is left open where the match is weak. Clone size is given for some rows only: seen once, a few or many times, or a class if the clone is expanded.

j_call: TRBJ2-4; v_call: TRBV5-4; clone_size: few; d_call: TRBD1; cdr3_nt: TGTGCCAGCAGCTCGGGACAGCCCGAGGCCAAAAACATTCAGTACTTC; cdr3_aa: CASSSGQPEAKNIQYF
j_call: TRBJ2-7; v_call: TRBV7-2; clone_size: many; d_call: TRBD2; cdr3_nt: TGTGCCAGCAGCTTAAGTATCCGGGGGGGAGTACTACGTACCTACGAGCAGTACTTC; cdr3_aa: CASSLSIRGGVLRTYEQYF
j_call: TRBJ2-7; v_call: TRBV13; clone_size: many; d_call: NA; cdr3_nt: TGTGCCAGCAGCACAACCTACGAGCAGTACTTC; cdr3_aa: CASSTTYEQYF
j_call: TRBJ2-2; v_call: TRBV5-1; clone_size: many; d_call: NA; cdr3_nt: TGCGCCAGCAGCTCAATGCAGGGGACCGGGGAGCTGTTTTTT; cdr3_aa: CASSSMQGTGELFF
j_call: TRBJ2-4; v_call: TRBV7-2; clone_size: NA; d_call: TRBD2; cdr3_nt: TGTGCCAGCAGTCATCCTAGCGGGGGAGCCAAAAACATTCAGTACTTC; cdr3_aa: CASSHPSGGAKNIQYF
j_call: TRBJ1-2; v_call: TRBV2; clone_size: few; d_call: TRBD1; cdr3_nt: TGTGCCAGCAGTAGGACAGGGAGGAACTATGGCTACACCTTC; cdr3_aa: CASSRTGRNYGYTF
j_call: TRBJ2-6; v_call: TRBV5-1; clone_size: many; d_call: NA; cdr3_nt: TGCGCCAGCACCGAATGGGGGCGTGGGGCCAACGTCCTGACTTTC; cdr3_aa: CASTEWGRGANVLTF
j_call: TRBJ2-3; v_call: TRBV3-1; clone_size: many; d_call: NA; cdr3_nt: TGTGCCAGCAGCCAAAGTCGACAAGATACGCAGTATTTT; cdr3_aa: CASSQSRQDTQYF
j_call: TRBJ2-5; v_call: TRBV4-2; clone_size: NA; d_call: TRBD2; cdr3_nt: TGTGCCAGCAGCCAAGAAGGGGGTAGCGGGGCTCAAGAGGACCAGTACTTC; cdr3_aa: CASSQEGGSGAQEDQYF
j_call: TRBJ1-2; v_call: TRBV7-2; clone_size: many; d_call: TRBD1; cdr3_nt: TGTGCCAGCCACTCCCGGCCAGGGGGCTATGGCTACACCTTC; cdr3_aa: CASHSRPGGYGYTF
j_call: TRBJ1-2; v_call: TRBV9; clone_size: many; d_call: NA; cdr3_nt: TGTGCCAGCAGCGTAGCATTCCGGCAGAATAACTATGGCTACACCTTC; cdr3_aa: CASSVAFRQNNYGYTF